This TCR beta chain was identified in a study of cytomegalovirus exposure and HLA in healthy donors. Across the whole study: HLA-typed donors were the source of 83 million or so unique TCRs held in an early data release. General study findings and limits: As was reported, the classifier diagnosed cytomegalovirus status with high specificity and sensitivity. Most TCR sequences showed up rarely, but some public TCRs showed up in many donors.

The PCR ran on 60 Vbeta and 13 Jbeta primers. TCRdb's copy holds only in-frame clones and misses some; the assay was immunoSEQ multiplex PCR. Altogether approximately 300,000 clones are present, about 80% being singletons, with the ten largest covering about 0.3%. Losses at the gene ends were 4 bases for V and 4 bases for J; bases not matched to a gene: 6. Germline lookup yields CDR1 SGHNT and CDR2 YYREEE (reference sequence). This CDR3 is 14 amino acids long. Concerning this clone: The antigen remains undetermined.

The sample comprised PBMCs. The receptor comes from a girl aged 2-9 years in good health and CMV-seronegative. The chain uses TRBV5-4 and TRBJ1-1, with 8 bases fitting TRBD1. The CDR3 bases are TGTGCCAGCAGCCTAAATACAGGGGGCACTGAAGCTTTCTTT. It is translated as CASSLNTGGTEAFF.